Listed below are T cell receptor beta chains from one sample, sequenced in a study of T cell repertoires in cytomegalovirus infection. The antigens these receptors bind are not known. Via MiXCR, TCRdb re-called the reads, giving one row per CDR3 protein. The sample contains 450,000 to 600,000 distinct CDR3 sequences, 25% to 35% of which appear only once. The sample in question was cultured PBMCs, obtained from culture after CMV antigen stimulation. The receptor set was obtained from a human donor in good health (CMV status not recorded). Some clones in this sample may be carry-over from other donors' samples. CDR3s include the opening cysteine and the closing phenylalanine or tryptophan. A D gene is named only where the DNA matches it firmly. Size tells how often a clone was seen (once, few, many) or the class of an expanded clone, and some rows leave it out.

size: .
V: TRBV7-2
D: TRBD2
J: TRBJ2-1
DNA: TGTGCCAGCAGCTGGGGGACTAGCGGGCTGAGAAATGAGCAGTTCTTC
CDR3: CASSWGTSGLRNEQFF

size: .
V: TRBV20-1
D: TRBD2
J: TRBJ2-1
DNA: TGCAGTGCTAGAAGGGCACTAGCGGGACCCCACAATGAGCAGTTCTTC
CDR3: CSARRALAGPHNEQFF

size: few
V: TRBV7-3
D: .
J: TRBJ1-1
DNA: TGTGCCAGCAGCCCCTCCTCTGGAACAATGAACACTGAAGCTTTCTTT
CDR3: CASSPSSGTMNTEAFF

size: .
V: TRBV27
D: TRBD2
J: TRBJ2-2
DNA: TGTGCCAGCAGTTATATTACCGGGACTAGCGGGAGATATACCGGGGAGCTGTTTTTT
CDR3: CASSYITGTSGRYTGELFF

size: .
V: TRBV7-8
D: .
J: TRBJ1-5
DNA: TGTGCCAGCAGCTTAGGGACTTTTCAGCCCCAGCATTTT
CDR3: CASSLGTFQPQHF

size: .
V: TRBV20-1
D: TRBD2
J: TRBJ2-3
DNA: TGCAGTGCTAGGTATCTAGCGGGAGAAGATACGCAGTATTTT
CDR3: CSARYLAGEDTQYF

size: many
V: TRBV7-2
D: TRBD2
J: TRBJ2-1
DNA: TGTGCCAGCAGCTCACCGAGCGGGAGGGCAGGGTACAATGAGCAGTTCTTC
CDR3: CASSSPSGRAGYNEQFF

size: many
V: TRBV7-2
D: .
J: TRBJ1-1
DNA: TGTGCCAGCAGCTACATCGGGGAAGCAGGATTGACTGAAGCTTTCTTT
CDR3: CASSYIGEAGLTEAFF

size: few
V: TRBV7-8
D: TRBD2
J: TRBJ2-2
DNA: TGTGCCAGCAGCTCGACTAGCGGGAGGTTCACCGGGGAGCTGTTTTTT
CDR3: CASSSTSGRFTGELFF

size: many
V: TRBV7-8
D: TRBD1
J: TRBJ1-1
DNA: TGTGCCAGCAGGCCCGGGACAGGGGCAACAAACACTGAAGCTTTCTTT
CDR3: CASRPGTGATNTEAFF

size: .
V: TRBV28
D: .
J: TRBJ1-5
DNA: TGTGCCAGCAGACAGGGAGGCAATCAGCCCCAGCATTTT
CDR3: CASRQGGNQPQHF

size: .
V: TRBV11-2
D: .
J: TRBJ2-1
DNA: TGTGCCAGCAGCATTAAGACTTTGGTGAAGGTAGCCTACAATGAGCAGTTCTTC
CDR3: CASSIKTLVKVAYNEQFF

size: .
V: TRBV10-3
D: TRBD2
J: TRBJ2-1
DNA: TGTACCATCAGTGAGTCGCAATCGACTAGCAGTCCCGCTGAGCAGTTCTTC
CDR3: CTISESQSTSSPAEQFF

size: .
V: TRBV20-1
D: TRBD1
J: TRBJ2-3
DNA: TGCAGTGCTAGAGCGCAAACAGGGGACGGCACAGATACGCAGTATTTT
CDR3: CSARAQTGDGTDTQYF

size: once
V: TRBV7-2
D: TRBD1
J: TRBJ2-1
DNA: TGTGCCAGCAGACCCTATGACAGGGCCTCCTACAATGAGCAGTTCTTC
CDR3: CASRPYDRASYNEQFF

size: .
V: TRBV7-2
D: TRBD1
J: TRBJ1-5
DNA: TGTGCCAGCAGCTCCGCCGGACAGGGGGTCGGCCAGCCCCAGCATTTT
CDR3: CASSSAGQGVGQPQHF

size: .
V: TRBV28
D: TRBD1
J: TRBJ1-5
DNA: TGTGCCAGCAGTTTTCAGGGGGGGATCGGCAATCAGCCCCAGCATTTT
CDR3: CASSFQGGIGNQPQHF

size: .
V: TRBV12-3/TRBV12-4
D: TRBD1
J: TRBJ1-2
DNA: TGTGCCAGCAGTTGGGACAGCTATGGCTACACCTTC
CDR3: CASSWDSYGYTF

size: .
V: TRBV7-9
D: TRBD1
J: TRBJ2-1
DNA: TGTGCCAGCAGCTTAGGCCCGACAGGGCCCCACAATGAGCAGTTCTTC
CDR3: CASSLGPTGPHNEQFF

size: .
V: TRBV11-2
D: .
J: TRBJ2-3
DNA: TGTGCCAGCAGACTCGCAGGAAGGGGCACAGATACGCAGTATTTT
CDR3: CASRLAGRGTDTQYF

size: many
V: TRBV7-3
D: .
J: TRBJ2-6
DNA: TGTGCCAGCAGCCCAGGGTTTGCTGGGGCCAACGTCCTGACTTTC
CDR3: CASSPGFAGANVLTF

size: few
V: TRBV28
D: .
J: TRBJ2-7
DNA: TGTGCCAGCAGTTCGGCCGACAGTACCTCCTACGAGCAGTACTTC
CDR3: CASSSADSTSYEQYF

size: .
V: TRBV4-2
D: TRBD2
J: TRBJ2-5
DNA: TGTGCCAGCAGCCAAGAAAAGCGGGGGGGAGAGACCCAGTACTTC
CDR3: CASSQEKRGGETQYF

size: .
V: TRBV2
D: .
J: TRBJ2-5
DNA: TGTGCCAGCAGATGGGAGACCCAGTACTTC
CDR3: CASRWETQYF

size: .
V: TRBV18
D: .
J: TRBJ1-5
DNA: TGTGCCAGCTCAAAAGAGGCAGGGGACCAGCCCCAGCATTTT
CDR3: CASSKEAGDQPQHF

size: .
V: TRBV10-1
D: .
J: TRBJ1-1
DNA: TGCGCCAGCAGTGAGTACCCGGGTTCGAACACTGAAGCTTTCTTT
CDR3: CASSEYPGSNTEAFF

size: many
V: TRBV28
D: .
J: TRBJ2-7
DNA: TGTGCCAGCAGCCTGACAGGCCTATCCTACGAGCAGTACTTC
CDR3: CASSLTGLSYEQYF

size: .
V: TRBV20-1
D: TRBD2
J: TRBJ2-3
DNA: TGCAGTGCTAGTAGCGGGAGGGACACAGATACGCAGTATTTT
CDR3: CSASSGRDTDTQYF